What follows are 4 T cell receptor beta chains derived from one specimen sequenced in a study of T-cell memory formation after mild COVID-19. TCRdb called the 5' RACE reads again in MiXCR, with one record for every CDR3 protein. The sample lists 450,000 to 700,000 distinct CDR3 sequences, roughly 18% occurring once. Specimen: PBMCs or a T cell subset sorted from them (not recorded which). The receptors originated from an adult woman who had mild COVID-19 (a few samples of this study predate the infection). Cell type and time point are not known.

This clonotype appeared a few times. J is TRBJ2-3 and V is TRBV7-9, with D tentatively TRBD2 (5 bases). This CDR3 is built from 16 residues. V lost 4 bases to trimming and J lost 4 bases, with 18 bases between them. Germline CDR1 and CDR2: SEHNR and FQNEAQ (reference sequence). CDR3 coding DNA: TGTGCCAGCAGCTGGGCTGGACGAGGACTCGCAGATACGCAGTATTTT. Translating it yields CASSWAGRGLADTQYF.

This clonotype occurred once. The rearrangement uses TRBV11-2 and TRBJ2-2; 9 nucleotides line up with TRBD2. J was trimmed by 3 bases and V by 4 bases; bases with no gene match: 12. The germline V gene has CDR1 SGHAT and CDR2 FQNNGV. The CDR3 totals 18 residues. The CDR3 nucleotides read TGTGCCAGCAGCTCCTCCACCTGGACTAGCGTGGACACCGGGGAGCTGTTTTTT. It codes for CASSSSTWTSVDTGELFF. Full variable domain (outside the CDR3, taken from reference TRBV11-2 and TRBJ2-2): EAGVAQSPRYKIIEKRQSVAFWCNPISGHATLYWYQQILGQGPKLLIQFQNNGVVDDSQLPKDRFSAERLKGVDSTLKIQPAKLEDSAVYLCASSSSTWTSVDTGELFFGEGSRLTVL.

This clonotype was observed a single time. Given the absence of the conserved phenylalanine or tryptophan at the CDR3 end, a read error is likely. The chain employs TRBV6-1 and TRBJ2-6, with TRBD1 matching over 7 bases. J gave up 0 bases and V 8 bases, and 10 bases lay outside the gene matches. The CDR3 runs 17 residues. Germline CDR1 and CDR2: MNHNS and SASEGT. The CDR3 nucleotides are TGTGCCAGCTCCGGGACAGTGGTTAGCTCTGGGGCCAACGTCCTGACTTTA. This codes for CASSGTVVSSGANVLTL.

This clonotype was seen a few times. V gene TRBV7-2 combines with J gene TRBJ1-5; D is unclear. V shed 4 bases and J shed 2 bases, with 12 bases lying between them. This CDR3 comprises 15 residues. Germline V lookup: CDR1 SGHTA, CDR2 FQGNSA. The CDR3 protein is CASSYQAAGNQPQHF. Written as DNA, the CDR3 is TGTGCCAGCAGCTACCAGGCCGCGGGCAATCAGCCCCAGCATTTT. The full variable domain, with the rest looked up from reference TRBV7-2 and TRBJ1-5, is GAGVSQSPSNKVTEKGKDVELRCDPISGHTALYWYRQSLGQGLEFLIYFQGNSAPDKSGLPSDRFSAERTGGSVSTLTIQRTQQEDSAVYLCASSYQAAGNQPQHFGDGTRLSIL.